This entry lists 11 T cell receptor beta chains sequenced from one sample in a study of CD8 T cells in ankylosing spondylitis. The study, taken as a whole, reports: Typical of ankylosing spondylitis blood, it appeared, was a TCR beta motif of several highly homologous variants.

These receptors are not linked to any known antigen. TCRdb independently ran MiXCR on the 5' RACE reads; one entry per CDR3 protein. The table lists hundreds of thousands of distinct CDR3 sequences, 10% to 15% of them singletons, with 0.51% in the top ten. The sequenced material came from blood, either unsorted or a sorted T cell fraction (not recorded which). The receptors here all came from a male donor with ankylosing spondylitis.

This clonotype was found many times. V gene TRBV5-1 combines with J gene TRBJ2-7; a possible D gene is TRBD2 (6 bases). Trimming took 2 bases from V and 6 from J, leaving 9 bases between them. The CDR3 is 12 residues long. Germline V gene sequence: CDR1 SGHRS, CDR2 YFSETQ. The CDR3 DNA is TGCGCCAGCAGCTTAGTGGGACTCGAGCAGTACTTC. Translation gives CASSLVGLEQYF.

The chain joins TRBV20-1 to TRBJ2-7, with 10 bases identical to TRBD1. Unmatched junction bases numbered 16, after V lost 0 bases and J lost 2 bases. CDR3 length: 19 amino acids. Germline CDR1 reads DFQATT; CDR2 reads SNEGSKA (reference sequence). CDR3 amino acids: CSARDHWASGTGDPYEQYF. CDR3 DNA: TGCAGTGCTAGAGATCACTGGGCCTCCGGGACAGGGGACCCCTACGAGCAGTACTTC.

A remark on this clonotype: This may arise from a read error, as a much more abundant clone is one base away. This sequence joins TRBV29-1 and TRBJ1-2; D gene unclear. Per germline, CDR1 SQVTM and CDR2 ANQGSEA. There are 11 residues in the CDR3. Trimming removed 1 base at V and 8 bases at J, with 8 bases between. CDR3 sequence reads: CSVEGPEGYTF. The CDR3 nucleotides are TGCAGCGTTGAAGGGCCTGAGGGCTACACCTTC.

This chain links TRBV9 with TRBJ2-1; 8 nucleotides line up with TRBD2. This CDR3 is built from 15 residues. Unmatched junction bases numbered 6, after V lost 3 bases and J lost 4 bases. Germline V gives CDR1 SGDLS, CDR2 YYNGEE. CDR3 bases: TGTGCCAGCAGCGCCCGGACTAGCTATTACAATGAGCAGTTCTTC. As protein: CASSARTSYYNEQFF. Using reference TRBV9 and TRBJ2-1 for the parts outside the CDR3, the full variable domain is DSGVTQTPKHLITATGQRVTLRCSPRSGDLSVYWYQQSLDQGLQFLIQYYNGEERAKGNILERFSAQQFPDLHSELNLSSLELGDSALYFCASSARTSYYNEQFFGPGTRLTVL.

This clonotype turned up a few times. The rearrangement uses TRBV12-3 or TRBV12-4 and TRBJ1-1; the D gene is possibly TRBD1 (5 bases). This CDR3 is 16 amino acids long. Trimming removed 7 bases from V and 0 bases from J, with 18 bases in between. The CDR3 DNA reads TGTGCCAGCAATCCCGGATTGGGCAGGGTGAACACTGAAGCTTTCTTT. It codes for CASNPGLGRVNTEAFF.

The CDR3 nucleotides are TGCGCCAGCAGCAGTGTCTCCCCAAGCTACAATGAGCAGTTCTTC. Its protein is CASSSVSPSYNEQFF. The V and J genes are TRBV10-1 and TRBJ2-1; D is unclear. V lost 6 bases and J 3 bases, leaving 15 bases between the germline ends. The germline V gene encodes CDR1 WNHNN and CDR2 SYGVQD (reference sequence). The CDR3 has 15 amino acids.

A few counts support this clonotype. This chain joins TRBV6-1 and TRBJ2-3; the D is unclear. Trimming left V 7 bases short and J 3 bases short, with 14 bases between. The germline V gene encodes CDR1 MNHNS and CDR2 SASEGT. The CDR3 contains 14 residues. This chain's CDR3 is CASTTDPSTDTQYF. The CDR3 DNA is TGTGCCAGCACAACGGACCCCTCAACAGATACGCAGTATTTT.

This clonotype was seen a handful of times. The chain combines TRBV10-3 with TRBJ2-7, with 7 bases matching TRBD1. Germline CDR1 and CDR2: ENHRY and SYGVKD. V gave up 5 bases and J gave up 3 bases; unmatched junction bases: 7. This CDR3 contains 14 residues. The CDR3 here is CAISPRDRLYEQYF. Written as DNA, the CDR3 is TGTGCCATCAGTCCCCGGGACAGACTCTACGAGCAGTACTTC.

In its sample, this clonotype was seen a few times. V is TRBV5-1 and J is TRBJ2-7; no firm D call. Germline V gene sequence: CDR1 SGHRS, CDR2 YFSETQ. The CDR3 is 12 residues long. V lost 1 base and J lost 7, with 9 bases in between. CDR3 sequence: CASSLNRWEQYF. The CDR3 DNA is TGCGCCAGCAGCTTGAACAGATGGGAGCAGTACTTC.

This clonotype was seen more than once but under ten times. The rearrangement links TRBV7-3 to TRBJ2-3; no clear D gene. This CDR3 is 17 amino acids long. With 2 bases removed from V and 0 bases from J, the gap between germline ends came to 15 bases. CDR1 is SGHTA and CDR2 is FQGTGA in the germline V gene. CDR3 DNA: TGTGCCAGCAGCTTAGAACGGTCAGGAGCTAGCACAGATACGCAGTATTTT. Translating gives CASSLERSGASTDTQYF.

This clonotype turned up a few times. The gene calls are TRBV30 and TRBJ2-5; maybe TRBD2 (5 bases). V was clipped by 5 bases and J by 4 bases, with 17 bases between them. The CDR3 consists of 14 residues. Germline V gives CDR1 GTSNPN, CDR2 SVGIG (reference sequence). CDR3 amino acids: CAWRRAGGRETQYF. Here the CDR3 DNA reads TGTGCCTGGCGCAGAGCAGGAGGTCGAGAGACCCAGTACTTC.